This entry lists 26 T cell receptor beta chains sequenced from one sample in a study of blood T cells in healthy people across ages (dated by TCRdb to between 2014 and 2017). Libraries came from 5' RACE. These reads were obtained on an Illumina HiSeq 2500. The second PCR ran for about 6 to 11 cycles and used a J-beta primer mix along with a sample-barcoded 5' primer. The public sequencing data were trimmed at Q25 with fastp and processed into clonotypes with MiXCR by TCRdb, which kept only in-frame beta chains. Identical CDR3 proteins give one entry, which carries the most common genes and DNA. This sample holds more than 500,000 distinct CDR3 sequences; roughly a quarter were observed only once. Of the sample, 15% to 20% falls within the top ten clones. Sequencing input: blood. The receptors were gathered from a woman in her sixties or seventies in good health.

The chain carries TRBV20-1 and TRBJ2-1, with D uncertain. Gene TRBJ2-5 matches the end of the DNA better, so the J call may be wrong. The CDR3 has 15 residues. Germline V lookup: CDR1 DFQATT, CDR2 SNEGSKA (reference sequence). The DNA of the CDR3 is TGCAGTGCTAGAGATTTAACAGCCGATCTAGAGACCCAGTACTTC. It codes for CSARDLTADLETQYF.

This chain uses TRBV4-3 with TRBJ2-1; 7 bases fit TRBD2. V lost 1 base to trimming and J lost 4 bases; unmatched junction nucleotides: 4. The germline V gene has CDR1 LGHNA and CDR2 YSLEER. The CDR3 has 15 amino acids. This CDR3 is CASSQGAGRYNEQFF. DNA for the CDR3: TGCGCCAGCAGCCAAGGAGCGGGGCGATACAATGAGCAGTTCTTC.

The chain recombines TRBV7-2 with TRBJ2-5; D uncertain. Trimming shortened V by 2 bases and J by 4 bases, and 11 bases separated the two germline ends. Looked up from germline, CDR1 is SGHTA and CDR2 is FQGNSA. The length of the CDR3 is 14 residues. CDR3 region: CASSLSRRPETQYF. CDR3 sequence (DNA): TGTGCCAGCAGCTTATCGAGGCGGCCAGAGACCCAGTACTTC.

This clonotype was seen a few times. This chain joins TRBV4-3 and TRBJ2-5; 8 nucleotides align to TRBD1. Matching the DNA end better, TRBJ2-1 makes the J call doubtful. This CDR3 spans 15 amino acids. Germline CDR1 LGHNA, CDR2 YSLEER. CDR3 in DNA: TGCGCCAGCAGCCAAGCGACAGGGGACTACAATGAGCAGTTCTTC. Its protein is CASSQATGDYNEQFF.

CDR3 protein: CASSDPGQGVQHF. DNA of the CDR3: TGTGCCAGCAGTGATCCCGGACAGGGTGTGCAGCATTTT. V usage is TRBV25-1 and J usage is TRBJ1-5; TRBD1 aligns across 8 bases. V shed 3 bases and J 13 bases; nucleotides not matched to a gene: 8. The CDR3 has 13 residues. Germline-derived CDR1 and CDR2 are MGHDK and SYGVNS.

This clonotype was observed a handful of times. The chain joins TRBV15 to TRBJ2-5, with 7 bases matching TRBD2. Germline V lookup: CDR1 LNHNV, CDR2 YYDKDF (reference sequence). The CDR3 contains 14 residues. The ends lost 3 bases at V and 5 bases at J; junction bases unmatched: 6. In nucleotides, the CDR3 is TGTGCCACCAGCAGGGGGGGGGTCATGGAGACCCAGTACTTC. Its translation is CATSRGGVMETQYF. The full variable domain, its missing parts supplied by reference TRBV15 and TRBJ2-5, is DAMVIQNPRYQVTQFGKPVTLSCSQTLNHNVMYWYQQKSSQAPKLLFHYYDKDFNNEADTPDNFQSRRPNTSFCFLDIRSPGLGDTAMYLCATSRGGVMETQYFGPGTRLLVL.

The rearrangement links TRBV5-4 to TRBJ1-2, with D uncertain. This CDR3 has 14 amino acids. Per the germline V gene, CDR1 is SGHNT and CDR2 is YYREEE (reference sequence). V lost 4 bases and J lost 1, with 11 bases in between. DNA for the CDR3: TGTGCCAGCAGCCCCACATGGGATAACTATGGCTACACCTTC. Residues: CASSPTWDNYGYTF.

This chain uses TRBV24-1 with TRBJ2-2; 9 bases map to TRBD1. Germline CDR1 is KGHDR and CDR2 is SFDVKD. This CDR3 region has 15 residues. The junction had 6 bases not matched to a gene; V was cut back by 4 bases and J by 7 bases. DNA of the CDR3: TGTGCCACCAGTGACGCGGACAGGGGCGTCGGGGAGCTGTTTTTT. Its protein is CATSDADRGVGELFF.

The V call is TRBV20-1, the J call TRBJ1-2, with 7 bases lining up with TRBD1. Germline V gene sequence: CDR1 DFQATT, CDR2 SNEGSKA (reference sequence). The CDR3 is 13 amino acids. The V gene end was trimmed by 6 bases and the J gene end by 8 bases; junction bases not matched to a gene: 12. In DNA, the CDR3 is TGCAGTGCCCTAGAGACAGGGTACTGGGGCTACACCTTC. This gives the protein CSALETGYWGYTF.

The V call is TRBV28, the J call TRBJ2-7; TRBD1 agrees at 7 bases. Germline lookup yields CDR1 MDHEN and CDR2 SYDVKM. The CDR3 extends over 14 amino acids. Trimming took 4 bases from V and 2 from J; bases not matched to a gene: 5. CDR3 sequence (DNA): TGTGCCAGCAGTTCCCCGGGACAGACCTACGAGCAGTACTTC. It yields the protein CASSSPGQTYEQYF.

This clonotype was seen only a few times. DNA for the CDR3: TGTGCCAGCAGCCCCCGGGCCGCCCACGAGCAGTACTTC. This encodes CASSPRAAHEQYF. The V gene is TRBV7-2, the J gene TRBJ2-7; unclear D gene. Germline CDR1 and CDR2: SGHTA and FQGNSA. The CDR3 spans 13 residues. V was pared by 5 bases and J by 5 bases, with 13 bases between.

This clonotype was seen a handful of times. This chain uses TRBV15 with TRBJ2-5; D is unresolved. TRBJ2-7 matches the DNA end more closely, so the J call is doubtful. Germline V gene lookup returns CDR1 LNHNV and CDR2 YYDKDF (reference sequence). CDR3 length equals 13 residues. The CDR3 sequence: CATSRRLGYEQYF. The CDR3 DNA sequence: TGTGCCACCAGCAGGAGGCTAGGATACGAGCAGTACTTC.

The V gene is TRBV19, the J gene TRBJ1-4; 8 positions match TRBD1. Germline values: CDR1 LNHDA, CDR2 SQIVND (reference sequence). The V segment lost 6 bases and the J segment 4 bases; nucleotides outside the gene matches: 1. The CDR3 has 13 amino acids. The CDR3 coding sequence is TGTGCCAGTAGGGACAGGGTTAATGAAAAACTGTTTTTT. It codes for CASRDRVNEKLFF.

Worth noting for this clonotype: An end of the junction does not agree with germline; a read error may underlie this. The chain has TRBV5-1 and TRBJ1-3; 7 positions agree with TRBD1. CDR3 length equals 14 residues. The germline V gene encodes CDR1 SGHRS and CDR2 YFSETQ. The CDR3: CASSHDRAGNTINF. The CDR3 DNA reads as TGCGCCAGCAGCCATGACAGGGCTGGAAACACCATAAATTTT.

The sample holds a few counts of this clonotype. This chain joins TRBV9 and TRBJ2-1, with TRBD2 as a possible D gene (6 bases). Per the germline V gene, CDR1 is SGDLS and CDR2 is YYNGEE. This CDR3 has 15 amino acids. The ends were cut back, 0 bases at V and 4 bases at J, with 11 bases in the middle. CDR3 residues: CASSVVSSGYNEQFF. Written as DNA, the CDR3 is TGTGCCAGCAGCGTAGTGAGTAGCGGTTACAATGAGCAGTTCTTC.

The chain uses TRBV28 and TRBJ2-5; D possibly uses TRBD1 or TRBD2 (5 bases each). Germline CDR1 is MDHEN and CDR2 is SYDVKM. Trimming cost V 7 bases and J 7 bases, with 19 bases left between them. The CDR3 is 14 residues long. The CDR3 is CASNGAPNLVTQYF. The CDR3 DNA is TGTGCCAGCAACGGGGCCCCTAATTTGGTGACCCAGTACTTC.

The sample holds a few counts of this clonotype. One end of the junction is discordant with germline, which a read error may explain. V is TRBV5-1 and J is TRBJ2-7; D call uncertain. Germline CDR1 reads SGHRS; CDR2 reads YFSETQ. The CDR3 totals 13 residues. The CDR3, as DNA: TGCGCCAGCAGCTTGGACTGGGCCTACGAGCAGTGCTTC. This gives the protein CASSLDWAYEQCF.

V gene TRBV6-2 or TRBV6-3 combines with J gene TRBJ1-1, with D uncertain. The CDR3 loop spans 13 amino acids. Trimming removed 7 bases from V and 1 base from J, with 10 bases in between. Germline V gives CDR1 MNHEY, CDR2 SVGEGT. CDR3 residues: CASKTERNTEAFF. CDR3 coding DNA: TGTGCCAGCAAAACAGAGAGGAACACTGAAGCTTTCTTT.

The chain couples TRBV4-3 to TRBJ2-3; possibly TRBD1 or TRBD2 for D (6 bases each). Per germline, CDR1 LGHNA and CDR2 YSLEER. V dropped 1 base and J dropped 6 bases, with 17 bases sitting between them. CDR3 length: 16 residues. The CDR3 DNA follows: TGCGCCAGCAGCCAAGCGGGGGCCCAGTTAGCGGATACGCAGTATTTT. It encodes CASSQAGAQLADTQYF.

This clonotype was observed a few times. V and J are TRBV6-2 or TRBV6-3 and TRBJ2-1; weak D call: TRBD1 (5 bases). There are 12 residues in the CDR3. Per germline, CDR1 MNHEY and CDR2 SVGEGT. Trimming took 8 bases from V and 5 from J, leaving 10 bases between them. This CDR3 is CASAQVHNEQFF. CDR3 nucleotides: TGTGCCAGCGCACAGGTACACAATGAGCAGTTCTTC.

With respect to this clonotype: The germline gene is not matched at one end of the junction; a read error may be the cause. For the CDR3, the DNA is TGTGCTAGCAGTCGACAGGGGGCAAACCCCTACAATGAGCAGTTCTTC. Residues: CASSRQGANPYNEQFF. The gene calls are TRBV12-3 or TRBV12-4 and TRBJ2-1; 10 bases agree with TRBD1. The CDR3 consists of 16 residues.

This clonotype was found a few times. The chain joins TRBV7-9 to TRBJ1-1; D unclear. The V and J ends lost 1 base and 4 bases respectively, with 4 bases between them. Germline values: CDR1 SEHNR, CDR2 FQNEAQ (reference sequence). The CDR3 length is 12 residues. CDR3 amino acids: CASSLDATEAFF. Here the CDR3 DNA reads TGTGCCAGCAGCTTAGATGCCACTGAAGCTTTCTTT.

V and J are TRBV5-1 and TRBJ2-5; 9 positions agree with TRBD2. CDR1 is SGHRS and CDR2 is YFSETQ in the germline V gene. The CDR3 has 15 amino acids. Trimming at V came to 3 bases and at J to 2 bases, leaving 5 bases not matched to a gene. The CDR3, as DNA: TGCGCCAGCAGCTCGGCTAGCGGGGCGCAAGAGACCCAGTACTTC. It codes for CASSSASGAQETQYF. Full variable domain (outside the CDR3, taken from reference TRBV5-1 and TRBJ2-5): KAGVTQTPRYLIKTRGQQVTLSCSPISGHRSVSWYQQTPGQGLQFLFEYFSETQRNKGNFPGRFSGRQFSNSRSEMNVSTLELGDSALYLCASSSASGAQETQYFGPGTRLLVL.

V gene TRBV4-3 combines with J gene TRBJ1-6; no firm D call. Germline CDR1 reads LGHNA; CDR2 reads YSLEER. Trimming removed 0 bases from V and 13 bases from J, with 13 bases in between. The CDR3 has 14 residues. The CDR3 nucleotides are TGCGCCAGCAGCCAAGATTTTGAGGAAAACCCCCTCCACTTT. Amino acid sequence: CASSQDFEENPLHF.

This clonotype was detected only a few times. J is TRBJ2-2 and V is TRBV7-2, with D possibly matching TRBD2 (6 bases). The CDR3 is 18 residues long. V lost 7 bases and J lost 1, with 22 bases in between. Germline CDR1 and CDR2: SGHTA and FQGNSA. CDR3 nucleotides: TGTGCCAGCAACGAACCGGGGACTCCTAGAGGGAACACCGGGGAGCTGTTTTTT. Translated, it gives CASNEPGTPRGNTGELFF.

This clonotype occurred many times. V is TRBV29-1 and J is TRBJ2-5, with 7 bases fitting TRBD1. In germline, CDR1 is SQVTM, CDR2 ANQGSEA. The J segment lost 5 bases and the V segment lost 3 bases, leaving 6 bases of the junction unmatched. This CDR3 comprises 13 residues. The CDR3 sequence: CSVERQGRETQYF. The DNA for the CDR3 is TGCAGCGTTGAGAGACAGGGTAGGGAGACCCAGTACTTC.